In this sample, the clone carrying this TCR beta chain turned up a few times. What it binds is not known. This entry comes from a study of T cells in Graves' hyperthyroidism and ophthalmopathy. General study results and limits: In the analysis, a 13 V-J model separated ophthalmopathy from stable hyperthyroidism. Also found in blood were most expanded thyroid clonotypes above 0.001. For ophthalmopathy, model prediction preceded onset by a median 6.5 months.

The germline CDR1 and CDR2 sequences are SGHVS and FQNEAQ. Trimming pared 3 bases from V and 1 base from J, leaving 13 bases between. CDR3 size: 16 residues. Extraction of PBMCs used more than 8.5 ml of fresh peripheral blood. TCR beta CDR3 sequences were amplified from RNA transcripts. A first-round RT-PCR of the TCR CDR3 used the HTBI primer set. TCRdb re-called the multiplex PCR reads through MiXCR, storing one row per CDR3 protein. The table records some 760,000 distinct CDR3 sequences, approximately 14% of them present only once. This receptor was identified in a woman between 18 and 30 years old with Graves' hyperthyroidism. Sequences were obtained from blood. The chain employs TRBV7-8 and TRBJ1-5; unclear D gene. In nucleotides, the CDR3 is TGTGCCAGCAGCTTGAATCGGTTCCGGAGCAATCAGCCCCAGCATTTT. This codes for CASSLNRFRSNQPQHF.